This T cell receptor beta chain was observed in a study of blood T cell repertoires in COVID-19. About the study: The origin of the acute and convalescent COVID-19 samples was the United States, Italy and Spain.

Study processing details: Using reference gene primer amplification, nucleated cell counts were estimated. This table comes from immunoSEQ multiplex PCR, and its TCRdb copy is limited to in-frame clones, with some not included. V and J calls and clone size are copied from that table; D and trimming were computed from the DNA. Found here are approximately 210,000 clones, 76% of them singletons; the top ten hold less than 20%. The CDR3 spans 14 residues. CDR1 and CDR2 from the germline V gene are WNHNN and SYGVQD (reference sequence). Between the trimmed V and J ends, which lost 5 bases and 5 bases, there was a span of 12 bases. Individuals aged about 18 to 89 years were recruited from 20 to 25 US areas. Researchers sorted participants into cohorts using their self-reported clinical history.

The chain couples TRBV10-1 to TRBJ2-2; tentatively, D is TRBD2 (6 bases). The receptor was isolated from a woman aged 50 to 65 with acute COVID-19. Sequencing was done on a sample of PBMCs or T cells enriched from blood (not recorded which). The CDR3 bases are TGCGCCAGCAGTCGGAGGGGCTCTACCGGGGAGCTGTTTTTT. This codes for CASSRRGSTGELFF.